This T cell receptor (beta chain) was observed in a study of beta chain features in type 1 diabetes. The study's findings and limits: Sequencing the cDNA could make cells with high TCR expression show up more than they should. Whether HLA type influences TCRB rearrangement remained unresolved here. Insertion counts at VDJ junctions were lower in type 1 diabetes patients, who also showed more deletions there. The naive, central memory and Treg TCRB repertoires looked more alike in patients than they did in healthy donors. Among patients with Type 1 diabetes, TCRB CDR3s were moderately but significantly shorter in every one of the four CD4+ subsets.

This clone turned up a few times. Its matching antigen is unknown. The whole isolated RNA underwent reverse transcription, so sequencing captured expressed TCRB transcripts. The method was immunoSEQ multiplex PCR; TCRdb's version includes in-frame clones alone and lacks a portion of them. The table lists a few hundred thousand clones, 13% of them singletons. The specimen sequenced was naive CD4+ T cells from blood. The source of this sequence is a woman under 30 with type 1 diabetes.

CDR3 nucleotide sequence: TGTGCCAGCAGCTTGGAGCTTACTTACGAGCAGTACTTC. Encoded protein: CASSLELTYEQYF. The genes are TRBV5-4 and TRBJ2-7, with D hard to call. The germline V gene has CDR1 SGHNT and CDR2 YYREEE (reference sequence). Trimming shortened V by 0 bases and J by 4 bases, and 8 bases separated the two germline ends. CDR3 size: 13 residues.